A selection of T cell receptor beta chains follows, all from one sample in a study of control samples from healthy donors and cancer patients. Clones were sequenced by immunoSEQ multiplex PCR, and TCRdb holds only the in-frame ones, with some missing. This table has around 250,000 clones, around 80% appearing once. Sequenced input: PBMCs. Receptors were obtained from an older woman with lung cancer. Each CDR3 is given with its conserved first and last residue. A D gene is named only where the DNA matches it firmly. The size entry is marked missing in some rows and otherwise reads once, few, many or a size class.

D: NA
length: 14
V: TRBV6-1
size: NA
J: TRBJ2-4
DNA: TGTGCCAGCAGTGAATTGGATACGTGGAGCCCGCAGTACTTC
CDR3: CASSELDTWSPQYF

D: TRBD1
length: 18
V: TRBV7-8
size: NA
J: TRBJ2-2
DNA: TGTGCCAGCAGCTTAAGAAACGCCGGGAACAGGGGGCCCGGGGAGCTGTTTTTT
CDR3: CASSLRNAGNRGPGELFF

D: NA
length: 16
V: TRBV5-6
size: NA
J: TRBJ2-2
DNA: TGTGCCAGCAGCTTCTTGACCGCTACGAACACCGGGGAGCTGTTTTTT
CDR3: CASSFLTATNTGELFF

D: TRBD1
length: 14
V: TRBV5-6
size: NA
J: TRBJ1-2
DNA: TGTGCCAGCAGCTTCCGGGACAGGGCCTATGGCTACACCTTC
CDR3: CASSFRDRAYGYTF

D: TRBD1
length: 14
V: TRBV19
size: once
J: TRBJ2-1
DNA: TGTGCAACAATGACAGGGCGGTCCTACAATGAGCAGTTCTTC
CDR3: CATMTGRSYNEQFF

D: TRBD1
length: 15
V: TRBV5-5
size: NA
J: TRBJ2-7
DNA: TGTGCCAGCAGGACTTCCGGGACAGATCTTTACGAGCAGTACTTC
CDR3: CASRTSGTDLYEQYF

D: NA
length: 16
V: TRBV11-3
size: NA
J: TRBJ2-2
DNA: TGTGCCAGCAGCTTAGATAGATGGGGGAACACCGGGGAGCTGTTTTTT
CDR3: CASSLDRWGNTGELFF

D: NA
length: 15
V: TRBV27
size: NA
J: TRBJ2-7
DNA: TGTGCCAGCAGTTTAGGGGGTCGGACACCTTACGAGCAGTACTTC
CDR3: CASSLGGRTPYEQYF

D: TRBD2
length: 16
V: TRBV14
size: once
J: TRBJ2-5
DNA: TGTGCCAGCAGCCAAGAAAGACTAGCTTCGTATAAGACCCAGTACTTC
CDR3: CASSQERLASYKTQYF

D: TRBD2
length: 17
V: TRBV4-1
size: NA
J: TRBJ2-5
DNA: TGCGCCAGCAGCCAAGAAATTGGACTAGCGGGGGGAGAGACCCAGTACTTC
CDR3: CASSQEIGLAGGETQYF

D: TRBD2
length: 15
V: TRBV11-2
size: NA
J: TRBJ2-1
DNA: TGTGCCAGCAGCCAAAGCGGGGGCTCCTACAATGAGCAGTTCTTC
CDR3: CASSQSGGSYNEQFF

D: NA
length: 16
V: TRBV2
size: NA
J: TRBJ1-6
DNA: TGTGCCAGCAGTGACAGTATTATAGTGGATAATTCACCCCTCCACTTT
CDR3: CASSDSIIVDNSPLHF

D: TRBD1
length: 14
V: TRBV28
size: NA
J: TRBJ2-7
DNA: TGTGCCAGCAGTTTTAGTGACAGGGGCAACGAGCAGTACTTC
CDR3: CASSFSDRGNEQYF

D: NA
length: 14
V: TRBV7-9
size: NA
J: TRBJ1-2
DNA: TGTGCCAGCAGCTTAGAGGGGGGTCCCTATGGCTACACCTTC
CDR3: CASSLEGGPYGYTF

D: TRBD2
length: 15
V: TRBV5-4
size: NA
J: TRBJ2-4
DNA: TGTGCCAGCAGCCTGGGGGGGAATAGCAACAACATTCAGTACTTC
CDR3: CASSLGGNSNNIQYF

D: NA
length: 15
V: TRBV5-4
size: NA
J: TRBJ1-2
DNA: TGTGCCAGCAGCAGGGAAGGGTTGGAGTCTTATGGCTACACCTTC
CDR3: CASSREGLESYGYTF

D: TRBD1
length: 15
V: TRBV2
size: once
J: TRBJ1-5
DNA: TGTGCCAGCAGTGGGACAGGGGTCTTTGGACAGCCCCAGCATTTT
CDR3: CASSGTGVFGQPQHF

D: NA
length: 13
V: TRBV2
size: NA
J: TRBJ1-5
DNA: TGTGCCAGCAGTGAATGGGGAAATCAGCCCCAGCATTTT
CDR3: CASSEWGNQPQHF

D: NA
length: 14
V: TRBV3-1/TRBV3-2
size: NA
J: TRBJ1-4
DNA: TGTGCCAGCAGCCCGCGGGACGTTAATGAAAAACTGTTTTTT
CDR3: CASSPRDVNEKLFF

D: NA
length: 12
V: TRBV12-3/TRBV12-4
size: NA
J: TRBJ2-4
DNA: TGTGCCAGCAGTTTGTCCCAAAACATTCAGTACTTC
CDR3: CASSLSQNIQYF

D: NA
length: 16
V: TRBV27
size: NA
J: TRBJ1-4
DNA: TGTGCCAGCAGTCCCCCGACATGGGCTGGGGAAGAAAAACTGTTTTTT
CDR3: CASSPPTWAGEEKLFF

D: NA
length: 13
V: TRBV3-1/TRBV3-2
size: few
J: TRBJ2-1
DNA: TGTGCCAGCAGCCGCATGGGGAACAATGAGCAGTTCTTC
CDR3: CASSRMGNNEQFF

D: TRBD1
length: 13
V: TRBV28
size: many
J: TRBJ1-2
DNA: TGTGCCAGCAGACCTGGGACAGGGGGAGGCTACACCTTC
CDR3: CASRPGTGGGYTF

D: TRBD2
length: 16
V: TRBV5-1
size: NA
J: TRBJ2-7
DNA: TGCGCCAGCAGCTGGGCCCAGGGACTAGATGGATCCGAGCAGTACTTC
CDR3: CASSWAQGLDGSEQYF

D: NA
length: 13
V: TRBV11-2
size: NA
J: TRBJ2-7
DNA: TGTGCCAGCAGCTTAAGGATCACCTACGAGCAGTACTTC
CDR3: CASSLRITYEQYF

D: NA
length: 15
V: TRBV7-6
size: NA
J: TRBJ1-1
DNA: TGTGCCAGCAGCTCCCGAAGGGGGGGGAACACTGAAGCTTTCTTT
CDR3: CASSSRRGGNTEAFF

D: TRBD1
length: 15
V: TRBV18
size: NA
J: TRBJ1-2
DNA: TGTGCCAGCTCACCCGGGACAGGGGGGAGCTATGGCTACACCTTC
CDR3: CASSPGTGGSYGYTF

D: TRBD1
length: 13
V: TRBV6-6
size: NA
J: TRBJ1-2
DNA: TGTGCCAGCACCCGGACAGGGAACTATGGCTACACCTTC
CDR3: CASTRTGNYGYTF

D: NA
length: 16
V: TRBV9
size: NA
J: TRBJ2-5
DNA: TGTGCCAGCAGCGTAGGGTGGGGGCTCGTTAGGGAGACCCAGTACTTC
CDR3: CASSVGWGLVRETQYF

D: TRBD2
length: 14
V: TRBV28
size: NA
J: TRBJ2-3
DNA: TGTGCCAGCTTCAGGGACTATAGCACAGATACGCAGTATTTT
CDR3: CASFRDYSTDTQYF

D: NA
length: 14
V: TRBV18
size: NA
J: TRBJ2-3
DNA: TGTGCCAGCTCACTAGTTGGTAGGGACGATACGCAGTATTTT
CDR3: CASSLVGRDDTQYF

D: TRBD1
length: 16
V: TRBV6-6
size: NA
J: TRBJ2-7
DNA: TGTGCCAGCAGTTACTCGTTCCCCGGGACAGGGTACGAGCAGTACTTC
CDR3: CASSYSFPGTGYEQYF

D: NA
length: 14
V: TRBV6-5
size: NA
J: TRBJ1-5
DNA: TGTGCCAGCAGTTACGGGGGGGAAGGTCAGCCCCAGCATTTT
CDR3: CASSYGGEGQPQHF

D: NA
length: 16
V: TRBV11-2
size: NA
J: TRBJ2-2
DNA: TGTGCCAGCAGCTTAGCGCCACCTCCGAACACCGGGGAGCTGTTTTTT
CDR3: CASSLAPPPNTGELFF

D: NA
length: 15
V: TRBV5-1
size: few
J: TRBJ1-6
DNA: TGCGCCAGCAGCTTGTCCCAGGGAAATAATTCACCCCTCCACTTT
CDR3: CASSLSQGNNSPLHF

D: NA
length: 12
V: TRBV19
size: NA
J: TRBJ2-2
DNA: TGTGCCAGTAGGCAATCCCTAGGTGGGCTGTTTTTT
CDR3: CASRQSLGGLFF

D: NA
length: 16
V: TRBV7-7
size: few
J: TRBJ2-2
DNA: TGTGCCAGCAGCTTAAGTGGACTTGGAGGACCCGGGGAGCTGTTTTTT
CDR3: CASSLSGLGGPGELFF

D: NA
length: 14
V: TRBV18
size: NA
J: TRBJ1-1
DNA: TGTGCCAGCTCACCGGCCGGGCCGAACACTGAAGCTTTCTTT
CDR3: CASSPAGPNTEAFF

D: NA
length: 11
V: TRBV6-6
size: once
J: TRBJ2-5
DNA: TGTGCCAGTTTTCGGGGGGAGACCCAGTACTTC
CDR3: CASFRGETQYF

D: NA
length: 14
V: TRBV3-1/TRBV3-2
size: once
J: TRBJ1-1
DNA: TGTGCCAGCAGCCGGGGGGGACCTTACACTGAAGCTTTCTTT
CDR3: CASSRGGPYTEAFF